Sequencing of this T cell receptor beta chain was carried out in a study of blood T cell repertoires in COVID-19 (dated by TCRdb to the early 2020s). Study-wide context: Samples from collaborators originated in the United States, Italy and Spain and spanned both the acute and convalescent phases of COVID-19. The material from the prospective study consisted of cDNA or gDNA derived from T cells, B-cell-depleted T cells, or PBMCs. Deeply sampled blood TCRbeta repertoires from subjects exposed to, actively infected with, or recovered from COVID-19 were included in the dataset. A freely available public database, intended as a resource for researchers studying the immune response to SARS-CoV-2, is where the repertoires were released. Samples were obtained from the ongoing ImmuneRACE study (first 160 participants) and from 1,254 subjects provided by 6 global collaborators. Nearly every sample came with metadata listing a de-identified subject ID, COVID-19 status, age in years and sex. Where available, HLA class I and class II types were obtained from metadata supplied by the sample provider rather than from assay-based typing. On the study overall, not on this receptor specifically: The quantity of clinical and demographic metadata differed by source and by participant and was supplied without curation.

The collaborating institutions used their own protocols to collect whole blood in K2EDTA tubes. For TCRbeta analysis, collaborators shipped samples in one of three forms: frozen whole blood, isolated PBMCs, or DNA extracted from either of those sample types. To note about this clone: Its antigen is not yet known. Per-base qualities were not stored, and no clone one base away is much larger.

V gives up 0 bases and J gives up 3 bases, and the segment between their germline ends measures 9 bases. The germline V gene encodes CDR1 SGDLS and CDR2 YYNGEE. CDR3 length: 15 amino acids, cysteine to phenylalanine. Just CDR3 DNA is preserved here, 45 bases in frame from base 1. The immunoSEQ Assay, a bias-controlled multiplex PCR, was used to amplify TCRbeta CDR3 regions from genomic DNA. Per the original workflow: Nucleated cell counts per sample were estimated from amplification of reference gene primers within the assay. To quantify the absolute abundance of each unique TCRbeta CDR3 rearrangement, sequence reads were collapsed and filtered. Productive Simpson clonality was computed per sample as the square root of Simpson's diversity index over productive rearrangements. TCRdb stores this immuneACCESS table with in-frame sequences only. Part of the clones is absent; in the studies checked, under half of the shortfall reflects unresolved V genes, and no reason is known for the rest. D and trimming come from the DNA, and the V and J calls and clone size come from that table. The table for this sample lists over 70,000 clones; less than 90% of them were counted only once. The ten biggest clones cover roughly 19% of the sample.

Sequenced sample: peripheral blood. The clonotype comes from a human donor in a cohort sampled during active COVID-19. In this chain, TRBV9 is recombined with TRBJ2-2, and the D gene may be TRBD2, 5 bases matching. The DNA sequence follows: TGTGCCAGCAGCGTAGCCACGGGGTACACCGGGGAGCTGTTTTTT. Protein translation: CASSVATGYTGELFF.